This entry is about one T cell receptor beta chain. What it recognizes is unknown. Other DNA sequences in the sample encode the same CDR3. Sample treatment: oral pan-JAK inhibitor, 5-10 mg twice daily. PBMCs served as the source from which CD4+ and CD8+ T cells were sorted. Germline V gene data show CDR1 as LGHNA and CDR2 as YSLEER. The CDR3 covers 15 residues. V was trimmed by 1 base and J by 4 bases, leaving 8 bases between them. The sample comes from a study of CD8+ T cells in alopecia areata. Sequencing used cDNA as its template, made by extracting RNA and reverse transcribing it. Clones were sequenced by immunoSEQ multiplex PCR, and TCRdb holds only the in-frame ones, with some missing. In the table there are about 250,000 clones, roughly 60% of which are singletons. Notes on the study in general: In scalp, tofacitinib significantly decreased clonality and expanded CD8+ clones among the top 100. Amid tofacitinib therapy, many expanded lesional clones stayed present in scalp and blood. Clonality exceeded that of normal scalp in lesional scalp, most notably in alopecia totalis/universalis.

The chain has TRBV4-3 and TRBJ2-6; D is unresolved. This clonotype originated in a human donor with alopecia areata. Sequences were derived from CD4+ T cells sorted from blood, sampled at approximately week 51, from a patient treated with tofacitinib. Written as DNA, the CDR3 is TGCGCCAGCAGCCAAGTGGGATCAGGGGCCAACGTCCTGACTTTC. This codes for CASSQVGSGANVLTF.